The source of this T cell receptor (beta chain) is a study of graft-versus-host responses after intestinal transplantation. The study's findings and limits: Analysis identified GvH clones in recipient marrow, with some appearing first in ileum or blood.

Using immunoSEQ multiplex PCR, the repertoire was profiled, and TCRdb retains in-frame clones only, with some absent. This table has about 40,000 clones, about 89% appearing once. In regard to this clone: Its antigen remains unknown.

V lost 5 bases and J lost 0, with 11 bases in between. CDR3 length equals 16 residues. The sequenced sample was PBMCs, obtained approximately 310 days after intestinal transplant. This rearrangement joins TRBV23-1 to TRBJ1-6; maybe TRBD1 (6 bases). TRBV23-1 is an open reading frame whose function is uncertain. The clonotype originates from a human patient who received an intestinal transplant, so some T cells may come from the graft donor. The CDR3 coding sequence is TGCGCCAGCAGTACAGGGAGAAGCTCCTATAATTCACCCCTCCACTTT. Translation gives CASSTGRSSYNSPLHF.